Listed below are T cell receptor beta chains from one sample, sequenced in a study of metastatic and nonmetastatic thyroid tumors. Through MiXCR, TCRdb re-clonotyped the PCR reads. Here the sample spans about 70,000 clones, 18% being singletons. The sequencing sample was made of blood. These receptors were collected from a female donor with papillary thyroid cancer or a benign thyroid nodule (not recorded which). Some clones in this sample may be carry-over from other donors' samples. The CDR3 runs from the conserved cysteine through the conserved F or W. A D gene is named only where the DNA matches it firmly. Not every row has a clone size; where given, it reads once, few, many or a size class.

clone_size d_call j_call v_call cdr3_aa cdr3_nt
once . TRBJ2-5 TRBV20-1 CSATGGAQETQYF TGCAGTGCTACTGGGGGGGCCCAAGAGACCCAGTACTTC
many . TRBJ1-5 TRBV28 CASSLPQDRVQPQHF TGTGCCAGCAGTTTACCGCAAGACCGGGTTCAGCCCCAGCATTTT
. . TRBJ2-2 TRBV5-6 CASSFAGTENTGELFF TGTGCCAGCAGCTTCGCCGGGACGGAGAACACCGGGGAGCTGTTTTTT
many . TRBJ2-7 TRBV7-2 CASSTSPSYEQYF TGTGCCAGCAGCACGTCACCATCCTACGAGCAGTACTTC
. . TRBJ2-1 TRBV6-1 CASIPGGYNEQFF TGTGCCAGCATCCCTGGCGGATACAATGAGCAGTTCTTC
many TRBD1 TRBJ1-1 TRBV9 CASSVDPGGRTEAFF TGTGCCAGCAGCGTAGACCCAGGGGGTCGGACTGAAGCTTTCTTT
many . TRBJ1-3 TRBV10-1 CASSEISGNTIYF TGCGCCAGCAGTGAAATATCTGGAAACACCATATATTTT
many . TRBJ2-3 TRBV6-1 CASSEWAGSDTQYF TGTGCCAGCAGTGAATGGGCGGGCTCAGATACGCAGTATTTT
. . TRBJ2-2 TRBV5-1 CASSLVELSAGELFF TGCGCCAGCAGCTTAGTCGAATTGAGTGCCGGGGAGCTGTTTTTT
. . TRBJ1-5 TRBV4-1 CASSQEWGLMMGQPQHF TGCGCCAGCAGCCAAGAATGGGGACTCATGATGGGTCAGCCCCAGCATTTT
. . TRBJ1-5 TRBV20-1 CSARDTADPPRYSNQPQHF TGCAGTGCTAGGGATACAGCGGACCCACCCCGTTATAGCAATCAGCCCCAGCATTTT
many . TRBJ2-5 TRBV10-2 CASSQDRQETQYF TGCGCCAGCAGCCAGGACAGACAAGAGACCCAGTACTTC
many . TRBJ2-7 TRBV7-9 CASSVTGYEQYF TGTGCCAGCAGCGTGACGGGCTACGAGCAGTACTTC
. TRBD1 TRBJ1-2 TRBV6-5 CASSYSTGVGTYGYTF TGTGCCAGCAGTTACTCGACAGGGGTAGGAACCTATGGCTACACCTTC
many . TRBJ2-2 TRBV3-1 CASSHRVGVTGELFF TGTGCCAGCAGCCACAGGGTCGGTGTCACCGGGGAGCTGTTTTTT
many . TRBJ2-3 TRBV5-1 CASRSSGPISDTQYF TGCGCCAGCAGAAGCAGCGGGCCAATCTCAGATACGCAGTATTTT
few . TRBJ1-6 TRBV19 CASSMSLNNSPLHF TGTGCCAGTAGTATGAGCCTAAACAATTCACCCCTCCACTTT
few TRBD1 TRBJ1-1 TRBV19 CASSGTGDTEAFF TGTGCCAGTAGTGGTACAGGGGACACTGAAGCTTTCTTT
many . TRBJ2-1 TRBV7-9 CASSGQGGEQFF TGTGCCAGCAGCGGCCAGGGAGGAGAGCAGTTCTTC
. TRBD1 TRBJ1-1 TRBV9 CASSRGGAGVAEAFF TGTGCCAGCAGCAGAGGGGGCGCGGGCGTGGCTGAAGCTTTCTTT
many . TRBJ1-1 TRBV5-1 CASSYRDMNTEAFF TGCGCCAGCAGCTACCGGGATATGAACACTGAAGCTTTCTTT
many . TRBJ2-1 TRBV30 CAWSPMRNEQFF TGTGCCTGGAGCCCCATGAGGAATGAGCAGTTCTTC
. TRBD2 TRBJ2-7 TRBV3-1 CASSFLAGDYEQYF TGTGCCAGCAGCTTTCTAGCGGGCGACTACGAGCAGTACTTC
many TRBD2 TRBJ2-6 TRBV11-1 CASSLTAGGLSGANVLTF TGTGCCAGCAGCTTAACTGCGGGAGGGCTCTCTGGGGCCAACGTCCTGACTTTC
many . TRBJ2-7 TRBV19 CASSMGQDLNEQYF TGTGCCAGTAGTATGGGCCAGGACTTGAACGAGCAGTACTTC
many . TRBJ2-3 TRBV7-9 CASSLDYRGATQYF TGTGCCAGCAGCCTAGACTATCGGGGAGCCACGCAGTATTTT
many TRBD1 TRBJ1-6 TRBV4-2 CASSQGQTGVGNSPLHF TGTGCCAGCAGCCAAGGACAAACAGGGGTGGGGAATTCACCCCTCCACTTT
many . TRBJ2-7 TRBV6-6 CASSYPLAGRYEQYF TGTGCCAGCAGTTACCCCCTGGCAGGTCGGTACGAGCAGTACTTC